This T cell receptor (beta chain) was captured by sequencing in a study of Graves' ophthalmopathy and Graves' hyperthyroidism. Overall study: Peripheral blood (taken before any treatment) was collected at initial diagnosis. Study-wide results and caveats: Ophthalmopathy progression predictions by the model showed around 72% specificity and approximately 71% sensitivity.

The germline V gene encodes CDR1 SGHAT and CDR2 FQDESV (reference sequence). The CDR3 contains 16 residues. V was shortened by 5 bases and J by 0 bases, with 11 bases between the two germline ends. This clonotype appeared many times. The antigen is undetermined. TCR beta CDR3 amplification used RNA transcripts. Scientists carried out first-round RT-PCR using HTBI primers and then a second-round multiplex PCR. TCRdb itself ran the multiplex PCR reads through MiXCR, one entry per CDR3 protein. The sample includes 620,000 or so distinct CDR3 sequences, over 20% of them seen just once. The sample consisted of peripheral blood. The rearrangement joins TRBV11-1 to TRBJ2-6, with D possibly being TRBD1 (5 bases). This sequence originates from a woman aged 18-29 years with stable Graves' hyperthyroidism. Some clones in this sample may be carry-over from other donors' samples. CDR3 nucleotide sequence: TGTGCCAGCAGCCCTGACAGAGACTCTGGGGCCAACGTCCTGACTTTC. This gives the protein CASSPDRDSGANVLTF. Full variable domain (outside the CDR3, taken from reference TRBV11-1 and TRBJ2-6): EAEVAQSPRYKITEKSQAVAFWCDPISGHATLYWYRQILGQGPELLVQFQDESVVDDSQLPKDRFSAERLKGVDSTLKIQPAELGDSAMYLCASSPDRDSGANVLTFGAGSRLTVL.